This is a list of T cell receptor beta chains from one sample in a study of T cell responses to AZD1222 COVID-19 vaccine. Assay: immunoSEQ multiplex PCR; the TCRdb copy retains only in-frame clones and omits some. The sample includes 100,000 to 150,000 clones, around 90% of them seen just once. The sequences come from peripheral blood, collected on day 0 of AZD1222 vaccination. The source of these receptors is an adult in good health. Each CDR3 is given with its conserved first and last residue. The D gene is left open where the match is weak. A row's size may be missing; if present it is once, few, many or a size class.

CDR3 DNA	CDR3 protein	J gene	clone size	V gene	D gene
TGCAGCGTCCTACCGGGACTGGGAGTATACAATGAGCAGTTCTTC	CSVLPGLGVYNEQFF	TRBJ2-1	.	TRBV29-1	.
TGTGCCTGCTCCCTTGGGGGACAGGGAGGGTTTAATTCACCCCTCCACTTT	CACSLGGQGGFNSPLHF	TRBJ1-6	.	TRBV27	TRBD1
TGTGCCAGCAGCTCGAACAGGGGGGGCGGCTATGGCTACACCTTC	CASSSNRGGGYGYTF	TRBJ1-2	.	TRBV7-9	TRBD1
TGTGCCAGCAGTTACAGGGGACCCTCTGGAAACACCATATATTTT	CASSYRGPSGNTIYF	TRBJ1-3	.	TRBV6-2/TRBV6-3	.
TGTGCCAGTAGTATAGGGACAGGGGGCGGGAGCGAGCAGTACTTC	CASSIGTGGGSEQYF	TRBJ2-7	.	TRBV19	TRBD1
TGTGCCAGCAGCTTAGTGGTGCACCCTCAAGAGACCCAGTACTTC	CASSLVVHPQETQYF	TRBJ2-5	.	TRBV11-2	.
TGTGCCAGCAGTCATCGGAAACAGGGAGACGCCTTC	CASSHRKQGDAF	TRBJ1-2	.	TRBV6-2/TRBV6-3	.
TGTGCCAGCAGCCCCCCAAGGCAGGGTGTGACTGAAGCTTTCTTT	CASSPPRQGVTEAFF	TRBJ1-1	.	TRBV28	.
TGTGCCAGCAGTCCATTGGGGCATGGGGAGCTGTTTTTT	CASSPLGHGELFF	TRBJ2-2	.	TRBV12-3/TRBV12-4	.
.	CASSKEVIFGTGSSGQPQHF	TRBJ1-5	.	TRBV21-1	.
TGTGCCAGCAGCGTAGAACTAGGGGATGAGCAGTTCTTC	CASSVELGDEQFF	TRBJ2-1	medium-sized	TRBV9	.
TGTGCCAGCAGCTTAGTTTCCCGGACGAGGAACACCGGGGAGCTGTTTTTT	CASSLVSRTRNTGELFF	TRBJ2-2	.	TRBV11-2	.
TGTGCCAGCAGCTTACAAACAGATACGCAGTATTTT	CASSLQTDTQYF	TRBJ2-3	.	TRBV7-6	.
TGTGCCAGTAAGGGGGCGGACAGGGTAGTGAGCTACACCTTC	CASKGADRVVSYTF	TRBJ1-2	.	TRBV19	TRBD1
TGTGCCAGCAGTTCCAGGGGGCTAAACTCCTACGAGCAGTACTTC	CASSSRGLNSYEQYF	TRBJ2-7	.	TRBV6-5	TRBD1
TGTGCCAGCAGTAGACTAGCGGGAGGTGCCGGGGAGCTGTTTTTT	CASSRLAGGAGELFF	TRBJ2-2	.	TRBV6-4	TRBD2
TGTGCCAGCAGCTCAGGGAGCGGCTACACCTTC	CASSSGSGYTF	TRBJ1-2	.	TRBV7-9	.
TGTGCCAGCAGCTTAGGGGAGTTGGGCAATCAGCCCCAGCATTTT	CASSLGELGNQPQHF	TRBJ1-5	.	TRBV7-2	.
TGTGCCAGTAGTATACGGAGCTCTGGAAACACCATATATTTT	CASSIRSSGNTIYF	TRBJ1-3	once	TRBV19	.
TGTGCCATCCGGGGGCATGGGAGCTATGGCTACACCTTC	CAIRGHGSYGYTF	TRBJ1-2	.	TRBV28	.
TGTGCCAGCAGTGCTGTCGTACCCGGGGAGCTGTTTTTT	CASSAVVPGELFF	TRBJ2-2	.	TRBV6-4	.
TGTGCCAGCAGCCTTTACCCAGGGCAAGAGACCCAGTACTTC	CASSLYPGQETQYF	TRBJ2-5	once	TRBV5-4	.
TGCGCCAGCAGCTTGGTCGGAGAAGCCTACGAGCAGTACTTC	CASSLVGEAYEQYF	TRBJ2-7	.	TRBV5-1	.
TGTGCCAGCAGCCAAGAAGACCCCAGACAAGAGACCCAGTACTTC	CASSQEDPRQETQYF	TRBJ2-5	.	TRBV3-1/TRBV3-2	.
TGTGCCATCAGTGAAGACAGGGAGTATGGCTACACCTTC	CAISEDREYGYTF	TRBJ1-2	few	TRBV10-3	TRBD1
TGTGCCAGCAGCATCGGGACAGGACACCAAGAGACCCAGTACTTC	CASSIGTGHQETQYF	TRBJ2-5	.	TRBV7-2	TRBD1
TGTGCCAGCCAGCAAGGTTGGGCCAACGTCCTGACTTTC	CASQQGWANVLTF	TRBJ2-6	.	TRBV2	.
TGTGCCAGCAGCTTCGGAACCTACGAGCAGTACTTC	CASSFGTYEQYF	TRBJ2-7	few	TRBV5-6	.
TGCGCCAGCAGCCAACATCCTACGAGGGGCGAGAACACTGAAGCTTTCTTT	CASSQHPTRGENTEAFF	TRBJ1-1	.	TRBV4-1	.
TGCGCCAGCAGCTTGGCAATGGCAGATACGCAGTATTTT	CASSLAMADTQYF	TRBJ2-3	.	TRBV5-1	.
TGTGCCAGCAGCTTAGGGACAGCCTCCTTC	CASSLGTASF	TRBJ2-7	.	TRBV5-8	TRBD1
TGTGCCAGCAGGACTAGCGGGAGTTACGAGCAGTACTTC	CASRTSGSYEQYF	TRBJ2-7	once	TRBV27	TRBD2